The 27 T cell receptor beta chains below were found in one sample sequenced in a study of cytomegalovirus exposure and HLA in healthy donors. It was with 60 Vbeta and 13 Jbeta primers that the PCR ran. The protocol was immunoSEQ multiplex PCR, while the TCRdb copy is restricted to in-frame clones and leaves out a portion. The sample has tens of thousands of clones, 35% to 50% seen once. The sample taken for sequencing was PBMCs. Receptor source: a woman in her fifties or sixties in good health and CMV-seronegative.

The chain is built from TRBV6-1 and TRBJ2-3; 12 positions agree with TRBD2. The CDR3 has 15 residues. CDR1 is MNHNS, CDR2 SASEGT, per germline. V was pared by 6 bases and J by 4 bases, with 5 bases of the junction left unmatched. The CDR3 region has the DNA TGTGCCAGCAGGGCTAGCGGGAGGGCCCCAGATACGCAGTATTTT. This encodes CASRASGRAPDTQYF.

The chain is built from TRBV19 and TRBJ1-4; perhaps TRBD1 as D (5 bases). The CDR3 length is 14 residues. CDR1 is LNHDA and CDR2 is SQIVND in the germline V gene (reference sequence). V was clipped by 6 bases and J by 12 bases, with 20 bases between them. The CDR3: CASSPRGPGGELFF. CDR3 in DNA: TGTGCCAGTAGCCCCCGGGGCCCGGGGGGGGAACTGTTTTTT.

The CDR3 region is CASSQEGGPSYGYTF. The CDR3 DNA follows: TGTGCCAGCAGCCAAGAAGGAGGACCCTCCTATGGCTACACCTTC. V and J are TRBV4-2 and TRBJ1-2; no firm D call. The CDR3 runs 15 residues. The germline gives CDR1 LGHNA, CDR2 YNFKEQ. V lost 0 bases, J lost 4 bases, and 12 bases lay in between.

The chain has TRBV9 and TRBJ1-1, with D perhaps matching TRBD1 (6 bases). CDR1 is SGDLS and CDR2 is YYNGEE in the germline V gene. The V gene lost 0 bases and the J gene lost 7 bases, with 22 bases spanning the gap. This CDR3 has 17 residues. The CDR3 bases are TGTGCCAGCAGCGTAGGGGGGCAGGGGATGATCGATCTTGAAGCTTTCTTT. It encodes CASSVGGQGMIDLEAFF.

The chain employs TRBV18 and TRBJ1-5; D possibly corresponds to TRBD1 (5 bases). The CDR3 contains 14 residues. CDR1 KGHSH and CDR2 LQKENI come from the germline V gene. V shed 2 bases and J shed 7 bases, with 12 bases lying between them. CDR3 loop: CASSPGTGIQPQHF. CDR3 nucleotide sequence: TGTGCCAGCTCACCAGGTACAGGTATACAGCCCCAGCATTTT.

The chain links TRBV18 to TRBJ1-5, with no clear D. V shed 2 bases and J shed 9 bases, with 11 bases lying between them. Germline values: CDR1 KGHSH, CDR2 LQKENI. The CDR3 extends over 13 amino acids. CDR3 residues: CASSPRGGGPQHF. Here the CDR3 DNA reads TGTGCCAGCTCACCAAGAGGTGGAGGGCCCCAGCATTTT.

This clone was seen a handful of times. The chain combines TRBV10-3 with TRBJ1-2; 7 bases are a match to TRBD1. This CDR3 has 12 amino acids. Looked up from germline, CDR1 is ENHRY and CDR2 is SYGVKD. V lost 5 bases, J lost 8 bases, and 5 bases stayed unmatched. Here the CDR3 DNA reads TGTGCCATCAGTTTGACAGGGTGGGGCTACACCTTC. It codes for CAISLTGWGYTF.

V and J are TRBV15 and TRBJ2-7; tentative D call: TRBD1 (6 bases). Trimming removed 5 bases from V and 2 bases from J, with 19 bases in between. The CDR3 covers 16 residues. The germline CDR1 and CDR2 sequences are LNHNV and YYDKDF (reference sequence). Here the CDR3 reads CATSGRRIRGTYEQYF. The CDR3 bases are TGTGCCACCAGCGGACGACGGATCAGGGGCACCTACGAGCAGTACTTC.

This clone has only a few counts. The CDR3 region is CASSFAGANTGELFF. DNA for the CDR3: TGCGCCAGCAGCTTTGCGGGGGCGAACACCGGGGAGCTGTTTTTT. The V and J genes are TRBV5-1 and TRBJ2-2, with 7 bases identical to TRBD2. The germline CDR1 and CDR2 sequences are SGHRS and YFSETQ. V shed 2 bases, J shed 0 bases, and the junction held 1 base outside the gene matches. The CDR3 runs 15 residues.

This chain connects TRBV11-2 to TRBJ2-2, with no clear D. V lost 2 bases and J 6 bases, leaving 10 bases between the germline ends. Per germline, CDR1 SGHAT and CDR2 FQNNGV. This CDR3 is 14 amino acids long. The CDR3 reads CASSLSFSSGELFF. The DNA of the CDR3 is TGTGCCAGCAGCTTATCTTTTTCCTCCGGGGAGCTGTTTTTT. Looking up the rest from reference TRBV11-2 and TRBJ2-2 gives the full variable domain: EAGVAQSPRYKIIEKRQSVAFWCNPISGHATLYWYQQILGQGPKLLIQFQNNGVVDDSQLPKDRFSAERLKGVDSTLKIQPAKLEDSAVYLCASSLSFSSGELFFGEGSRLTVL.

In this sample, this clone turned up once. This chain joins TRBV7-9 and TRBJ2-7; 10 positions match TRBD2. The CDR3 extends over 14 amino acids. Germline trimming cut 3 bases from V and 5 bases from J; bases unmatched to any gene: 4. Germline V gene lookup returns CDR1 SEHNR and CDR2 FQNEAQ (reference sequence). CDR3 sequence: CASSLGLAGDEQYF. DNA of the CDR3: TGTGCCAGCAGCTTGGGCCTAGCGGGAGACGAGCAGTACTTC.

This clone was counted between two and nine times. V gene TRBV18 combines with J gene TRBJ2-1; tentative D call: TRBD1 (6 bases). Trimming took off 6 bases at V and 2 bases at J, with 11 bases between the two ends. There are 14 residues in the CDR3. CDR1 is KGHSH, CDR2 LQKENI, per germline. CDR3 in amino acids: CASSRDTTYNEQFF. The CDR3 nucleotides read TGTGCCAGCTCCCGGGACACAACCTACAATGAGCAGTTCTTC.

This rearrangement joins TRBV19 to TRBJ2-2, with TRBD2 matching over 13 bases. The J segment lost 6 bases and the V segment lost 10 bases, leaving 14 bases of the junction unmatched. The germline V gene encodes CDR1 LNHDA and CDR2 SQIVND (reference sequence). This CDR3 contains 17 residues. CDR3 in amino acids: CATTGLAGWSGAGELFF. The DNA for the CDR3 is TGTGCCACCACGGGACTAGCGGGATGGTCTGGTGCCGGGGAGCTGTTTTTT.

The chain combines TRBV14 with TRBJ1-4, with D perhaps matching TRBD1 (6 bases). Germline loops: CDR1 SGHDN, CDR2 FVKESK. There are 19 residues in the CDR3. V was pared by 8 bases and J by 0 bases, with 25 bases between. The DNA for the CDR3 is TGTGCCAGCTTTCAGGGTGGCAGGGGCGGTTGGTCAACTAATGAAAAACTGTTTTTT. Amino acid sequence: CASFQGGRGGWSTNEKLFF.

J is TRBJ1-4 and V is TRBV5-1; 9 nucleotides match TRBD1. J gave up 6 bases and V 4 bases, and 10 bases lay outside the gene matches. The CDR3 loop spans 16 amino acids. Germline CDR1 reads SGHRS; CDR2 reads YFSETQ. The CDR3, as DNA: TGCGCCAGCAGCCAAGCACCGGGACAGGGATATGAAAAACTGTTTTTT. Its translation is CASSQAPGQGYEKLFF.

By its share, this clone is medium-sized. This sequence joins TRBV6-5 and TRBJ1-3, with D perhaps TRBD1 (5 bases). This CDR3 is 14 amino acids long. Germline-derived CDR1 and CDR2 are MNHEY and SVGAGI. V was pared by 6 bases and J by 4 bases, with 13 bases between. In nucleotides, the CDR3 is TGTGCCAGCAGGGAATATCAGGGAGGAAACACCATATATTTT. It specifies CASREYQGGNTIYF.

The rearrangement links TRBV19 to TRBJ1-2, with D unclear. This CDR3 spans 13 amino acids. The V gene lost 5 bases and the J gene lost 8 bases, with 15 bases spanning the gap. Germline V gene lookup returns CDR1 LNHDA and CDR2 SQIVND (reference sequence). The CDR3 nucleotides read TGTGCCAGTAGTCCTGGTGGGGAGAGGGGCTACACCTTC. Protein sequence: CASSPGGERGYTF.

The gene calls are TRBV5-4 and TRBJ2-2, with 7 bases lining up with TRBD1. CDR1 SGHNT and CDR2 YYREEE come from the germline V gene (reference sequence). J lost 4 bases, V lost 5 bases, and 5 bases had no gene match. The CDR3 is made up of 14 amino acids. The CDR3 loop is CASSLDRTTGELFF. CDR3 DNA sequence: TGTGCCAGCAGTCTGGACAGGACCACCGGGGAGCTGTTTTTT.

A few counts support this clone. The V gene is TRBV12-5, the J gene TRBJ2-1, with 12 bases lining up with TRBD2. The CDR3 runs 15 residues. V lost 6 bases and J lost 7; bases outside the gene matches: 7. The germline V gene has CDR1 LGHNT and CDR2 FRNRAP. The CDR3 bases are TGTGCTAGTGGACCTAGCGGGGGGGCTGGGAATGAGCAGTTCTTC. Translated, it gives CASGPSGGAGNEQFF. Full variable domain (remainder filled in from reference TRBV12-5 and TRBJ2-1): DARVTQTPRHKVTEMGQEVTMRCQPILGHNTVFWYRQTMMQGLELLAYFRNRAPLDDSGMPKDRFSAEMPDATLATLKIQPSEPRDSAVYFCASGPSGGAGNEQFFGPGTRLTVL.

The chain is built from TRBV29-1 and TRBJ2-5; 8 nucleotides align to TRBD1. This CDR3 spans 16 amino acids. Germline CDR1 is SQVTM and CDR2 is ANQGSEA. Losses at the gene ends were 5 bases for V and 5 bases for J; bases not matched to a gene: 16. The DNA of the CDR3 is TGCAGCGTTAAGAATTGGGGACAGGCCGTCCGGGAGACCCAGTACTTC. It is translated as CSVKNWGQAVRETQYF.

CDR3 DNA: TGTGCCAGCAGCCAAGACGCGGGGGGGCGAAGGGAGCAGTTCTTC. Translation: CASSQDAGGRREQFF. The V call is TRBV14, the J call TRBJ2-1; 9 positions match TRBD2. The germline V gene has CDR1 SGHDN and CDR2 FVKESK. The V and J ends lost 0 bases and 10 bases, in that order; junction bases with no gene match: 7. This CDR3 is built from 15 residues.

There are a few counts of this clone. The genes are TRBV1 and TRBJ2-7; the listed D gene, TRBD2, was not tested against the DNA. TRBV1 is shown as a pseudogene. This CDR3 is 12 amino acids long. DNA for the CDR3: TGCACCAGCAGCCAAGAGAGGCACGAGCAGTACTTC. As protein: CTSSQERHEQYF.

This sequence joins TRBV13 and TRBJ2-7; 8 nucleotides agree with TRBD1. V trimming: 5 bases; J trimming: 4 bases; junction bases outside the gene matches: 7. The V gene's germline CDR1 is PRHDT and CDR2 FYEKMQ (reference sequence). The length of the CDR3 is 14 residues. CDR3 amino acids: CASSPEDRVYEQYF. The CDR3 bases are TGTGCCAGCAGCCCAGAGGACAGGGTGTACGAGCAGTACTTC.

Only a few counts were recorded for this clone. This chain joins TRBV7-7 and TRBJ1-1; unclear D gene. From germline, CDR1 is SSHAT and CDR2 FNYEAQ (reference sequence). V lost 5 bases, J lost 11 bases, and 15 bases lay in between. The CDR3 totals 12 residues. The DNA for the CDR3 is TGTGCCAGCAGCCCACTAGGGTTGGGGGCTTTCTTT. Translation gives CASSPLGLGAFF.

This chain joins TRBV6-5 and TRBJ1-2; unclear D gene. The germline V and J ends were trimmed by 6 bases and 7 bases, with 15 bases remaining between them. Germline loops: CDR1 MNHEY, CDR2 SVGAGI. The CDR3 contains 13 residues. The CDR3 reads CASSPGVGSGYTF. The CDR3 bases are TGTGCCAGCAGCCCCGGGGTCGGGAGTGGCTACACCTTC.

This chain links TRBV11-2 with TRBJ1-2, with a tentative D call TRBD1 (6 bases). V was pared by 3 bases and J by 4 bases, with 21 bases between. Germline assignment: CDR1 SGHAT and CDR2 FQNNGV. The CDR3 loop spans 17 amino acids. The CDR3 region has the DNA TGTGCCAGCAGCTTCCGGGACACGGGCCCACGGCCCTATGGCTACACCTTC. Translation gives CASSFRDTGPRPYGYTF.

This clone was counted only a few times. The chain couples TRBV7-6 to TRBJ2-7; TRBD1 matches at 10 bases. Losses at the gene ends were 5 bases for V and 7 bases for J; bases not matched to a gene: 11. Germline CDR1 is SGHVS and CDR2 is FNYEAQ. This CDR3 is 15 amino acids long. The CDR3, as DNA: TGTGCCAGCAGCGACCCGGGACAGGGGCTATTGGAGCAGTACTTC. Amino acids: CASSDPGQGLLEQYF.